This T cell receptor beta chain was profiled in a study of T cells after yellow fever vaccination. There are 14 residues in the CDR3. From germline, CDR1 is DFQATT and CDR2 SNEGSKA (reference sequence). The germline V and J ends were trimmed by 0 bases and 6 bases, with 12 bases remaining between them. Study outcomes and limitations: Reappearance after the booster was seen for most primary-vaccination clones, at 95% to 96% CD4 and 75% to 90% CD8.

This clonotype was counted a few times. The antigen is undetermined. The TCR cDNA carried a universal primer site and UMIs from 5'RACE template switching. MiXCR, applied by TCRdb to the 5' RACE reads, yields one record per CDR3 protein. The sample has hundreds of thousands of distinct CDR3 sequences, 7% to 9% seen once; the top ten hold 15% to 20%. The specimen comprised PBMCs, sampled approximately 47 days after the first yellow fever vaccination. The receptor's source is a man between 18 and 35 years old who received the YFV17D yellow fever vaccine. The chain couples TRBV20-1 to TRBJ1-5; D is unresolved. CDR3 in DNA: TGCAGTGCTAGAGACTGGAATATTGGTCAGCCCCAGCATTTT. Translated, it gives CSARDWNIGQPQHF.